Listed below are T cell receptor beta chains from one sample, sequenced in a study of vaccination effects on CD4 cells after COVID-19. Clones were read by immunoSEQ multiplex PCR, and TCRdb kept only the in-frame ones, dropping some. The repertoire includes about 24,000 clones, around 81% of them detected once, and roughly 5% sits in the top ten. The antigens these receptors bind are not known. The specimen comprised CD4+ T cells from PBMCs cultured with SARS-CoV-2 spike peptides, sampled after COVID-19 vaccination. These receptors all stem from a human donor who received a COVID-19 vaccine. Some clones in this sample may be carry-over from other donors' samples. The CDR3 runs from the conserved cysteine through the conserved F or W. D genes are given only for firm matches. Size values are once, few and many counts, or a class for expanded clones, and some rows have none.

J,size,V,D,CDR3,DNA
TRBJ2-6,once,TRBV3-1/TRBV3-2,NA,CASSYSGANVLTF,TGTGCCAGCAGCTACTCTGGGGCCAACGTCCTGACTTTC
TRBJ1-1,NA,TRBV7-9,NA,CASSSPPGGFLNTEAFF,TGTGCCAGCAGCTCCCCACCGGGGGGATTCCTGAACACTGAAGCTTTCTTT
TRBJ2-1,NA,TRBV18,NA,CASSPQSGRNEQFF,TGTGCCAGCTCACCACAATCAGGGAGGAATGAGCAGTTCTTC
TRBJ1-6,few,TRBV28,NA,CASTRRSGYGSPLHF,TGTGCCAGCACCCGGAGGTCAGGGTACGGATCACCCCTCCACTTT
TRBJ1-4,once,TRBV4-2,TRBD1,CASSRSTGDGGEKLFF,TGTGCCAGCAGCCGCTCGACAGGGGACGGGGGTGAAAAACTGTTTTTT
TRBJ2-3,NA,TRBV7-3,NA,CASSPVGHTDTQYF,TGTGCCAGCAGCCCCGTAGGGCACACAGATACGCAGTATTTT
TRBJ2-2,NA,TRBV6-2/TRBV6-3,TRBD2,CASSRYLAGTPGELFF,TGTGCCAGCAGTCGCTATCTAGCGGGGACCCCCGGGGAGCTGTTTTTT
TRBJ2-5,NA,TRBV2,NA,CASRETKGFETQYF,TGTGCCAGCAGGGAGACTAAGGGGTTTGAGACCCAGTACTTC
TRBJ1-1,NA,TRBV7-2,TRBD1,CASSSGGNTEAFF,TGTGCCAGCAGCTCAGGGGGAAACACTGAAGCTTTCTTT
TRBJ2-2,NA,TRBV7-2,NA,CASSLQGDPNTGELFF,TGTGCCAGCAGCCTCCAGGGCGACCCAAACACCGGGGAGCTGTTTTTT
TRBJ2-6,NA,TRBV3-1/TRBV3-2,TRBD1,CASSPLRTRGLSGANVLTF,TGTGCCAGCAGCCCCCTTAGGACCAGGGGGCTCTCTGGGGCCAACGTCCTGACTTTC
TRBJ1-5,NA,TRBV5-1,NA,CASSLGQGHQPQHF,TGCGCCAGCAGCTTGGGCCAGGGCCACCAGCCCCAGCATTTT
TRBJ2-3,NA,TRBV27,NA,CASSSLGLNTDTQYF,TGTGCCAGCAGTTCGTTAGGACTAAACACAGATACGCAGTATTTT
TRBJ1-5,NA,TRBV7-9,TRBD1,CASSLGGTGGSNQPQHF,TGTGCCAGCAGCTTAGGCGGGACAGGGGGTAGCAATCAGCCCCAGCATTTT
TRBJ1-3,few,TRBV28,NA,CASSSAGGGQGNTIYF,TGTGCCAGCAGTTCCGCCGGAGGGGGGCAAGGAAACACCATATATTTT
TRBJ1-2,NA,TRBV5-1,TRBD1,CASSLRTGPLNYGYTF,TGCGCCAGCAGCCTTCGGACAGGCCCCCTTAACTATGGCTACACCTTC
TRBJ1-2,NA,TRBV5-1,TRBD1,CASSWNAGGANYGYTF,TGCGCCAGCAGCTGGAACGCAGGGGGTGCTAACTATGGCTACACCTTC
TRBJ2-3,NA,TRBV9,TRBD2,CASSFRTSGGPDTQYF,TGTGCCAGCAGCTTCCGGACTAGCGGGGGTCCAGATACGCAGTATTTT
TRBJ1-2,NA,TRBV6-1,NA,CASSDWVGSYTF,TGTGCCAGCAGTGATTGGGTGGGCAGCTACACCTTC
TRBJ1-1,NA,TRBV15,NA,CATSRGWGGTEAFF,TGTGCCACCAGCAGAGGTTGGGGGGGGACTGAAGCTTTCTTT
TRBJ1-5,once,TRBV29-1,TRBD1,CSVVGTGGQPQHF,TGCAGCGTTGTAGGGACAGGGGGCCAGCCCCAGCATTTT
TRBJ1-2,NA,TRBV18,TRBD1,CASSPSKSYRGVYGYTF,TGTGCCAGCTCACCTTCTAAAAGCTACAGGGGGGTCTATGGCTACACCTTC
TRBJ1-5,NA,TRBV2,TRBD1,CASRGATGGGNQPQHF,TGTGCCAGCAGGGGAGCTACAGGGGGCGGCAATCAGCCCCAGCATTTT
TRBJ2-2,NA,TRBV5-4,TRBD2,CASSLSGGERELFF,TGTGCCAGCAGCTTGAGCGGGGGGGAAAGGGAGCTGTTTTTT
TRBJ1-2,NA,TRBV6-5,TRBD1,CASTRDRGYGYTF,TGTGCCAGCACCCGGGACAGGGGCTATGGCTACACCTTC
TRBJ2-3,NA,TRBV6-4,NA,CASSDSGRGNTQYF,TGTGCCAGCAGTGACTCTGGCAGAGGGAATACGCAGTATTTT
TRBJ1-6,NA,TRBV21-1,NA,CASSSGTGDESPLHF,TGTGCCAGCAGCAGTGGGACAGGAGATGAATCACCCCTCCACTTT
TRBJ1-2,NA,TRBV6-5,NA,CASSYSSGRYGYTF,TGTGCCAGCAGTTACTCGTCGGGCCGCTATGGCTACACCTTC
TRBJ2-2,NA,TRBV24-1,NA,CATSDSIPGSSGELFF,TGTGCCACCAGTGATTCAATCCCTGGATCGAGCGGGGAGCTGTTTTTT
TRBJ2-1,medium-sized,TRBV4-1,NA,CASSQDPGGYNEQFF,TGCGCCAGCAGCCAAGATCCCGGCGGGTACAATGAGCAGTTCTTC
TRBJ1-1,NA,TRBV5-3,NA,CARSLVQGTTEAFF,TGTGCCAGAAGCTTGGTGCAGGGAACCACTGAAGCTTTCTTT
TRBJ1-6,NA,TRBV27,NA,CASRGVGGGTSPLHF,TGTGCCAGCAGGGGGGTCGGGGGGGGAACCTCACCCCTCCACTTT
TRBJ2-2,NA,TRBV7-6,NA,CASSLGAGSNTGELFF,TGTGCCAGCAGCTTAGGGGCGGGAAGCAACACCGGGGAGCTGTTTTTT
TRBJ2-1,NA,TRBV5-1,NA,CASSSPDAYNEQFF,TGCGCCAGCAGCTCCCCTGACGCCTACAATGAGCAGTTCTTC
TRBJ1-1,NA,TRBV28,NA,CASSLTDTVNTEAFF,TGTGCCAGCAGTTTAACCGACACGGTGAACACTGAAGCTTTCTTT
TRBJ2-5,once,TRBV4-2,NA,CASSLLRADETQYF,TGTGCCAGCAGCCTCCTTAGGGCAGACGAGACCCAGTACTTC
TRBJ1-1,NA,TRBV29-1,TRBD1,CSVEEGQGTEAFF,TGCAGCGTTGAAGAGGGACAGGGAACTGAAGCTTTCTTT
TRBJ1-1,few,TRBV9,NA,CASSVQQSTEAFF,TGTGCCAGCAGCGTACAACAGAGCACTGAAGCTTTCTTT
TRBJ1-6,few,TRBV10-3,NA,CAIQGGVVGSPLHF,TGTGCCATCCAAGGGGGGGTAGTCGGATCACCCCTCCACTTT
TRBJ1-2,NA,TRBV6-5,TRBD1,CASRTMGQIAYGYTF,TGTGCCAGCAGGACAATGGGACAGATAGCTTATGGCTACACCTTC
TRBJ2-5,NA,TRBV5-1,NA,CASMVQETQYF,TGCGCCAGCATGGTCCAAGAGACCCAGTACTTC
TRBJ1-3,NA,TRBV30,NA,CAWSSQGYPGNTIYF,TGTGCCTGGAGTAGCCAGGGATACCCTGGAAACACCATATATTTT
TRBJ1-5,NA,TRBV2,NA,CASRTGMGLQPQHF,TGTGCCAGCAGGACAGGTATGGGGCTACAGCCCCAGCATTTT
TRBJ1-2,NA,TRBV18,TRBD1,CASSPFSTKGANYGYTF,TGTGCCAGCTCACCATTTAGTACCAAGGGGGCAAACTATGGCTACACCTTC
TRBJ1-5,NA,TRBV30,TRBD1,CAWSRQGGQPQHF,TGTGCCTGGAGTAGACAGGGGGGTCAGCCCCAGCATTTT
TRBJ2-4,once,TRBV9,NA,CASSVDVRQNIQYF,TGTGCCAGCAGCGTAGATGTCCGTCAAAACATTCAGTACTTC